The rows below give T cell receptor beta chains drawn from one sample of a study of blood T cells in healthy people across ages. Each CDR3 protein gets one entry after TCRdb re-called the 5' RACE reads with MiXCR. Of about 620,000 distinct CDR3 sequences listed, roughly 20% are singletons. The specimen sequenced was blood. All receptors come from a man aged 65-85 years in good health. CDR3s include the opening cysteine and the closing phenylalanine or tryptophan. The order of the fields is D gene, J gene, clone size, V gene, CDR3 protein, CDR3 DNA. The D gene is left open where the match is weak. Expanded clones are given a class, and other clones once, few, many or no size at all.

. TRBJ2-2 . TRBV9 CASSVVVSGNTGELFF TGTGCCAGCAGCGTAGTTGTTAGCGGGAACACCGGGGAGCTGTTTTTT
TRBD2 TRBJ2-1 few TRBV10-2 CASSGGGRGEQFF TGCGCCAGCAGTGGGGGCGGGAGGGGTGAGCAGTTCTTC
TRBD2 TRBJ2-7 . TRBV20-1 CSARSSGSVTYEQYF TGCAGTGCTAGATCTAGCGGGAGCGTTACCTACGAGCAGTACTTC
. TRBJ2-7 . TRBV12-3/TRBV12-4 CASSPRGGTSEQYF TGTGCCAGCTCCCCACGGGGAGGTACTAGCGAGCAGTACTTC
TRBD2 TRBJ2-3 . TRBV28 CASRSAGPGTDTQYF TGTGCCAGCAGGTCAGCGGGACCGGGCACAGATACGCAGTATTTT
. TRBJ1-5 few TRBV6-6 CASSYPHREGQPQHF TGTGCCAGCAGTTACCCACACAGGGAGGGCCAGCCCCAGCATTTT
TRBD1 TRBJ1-4 few TRBV29-1 CSVDDRVGEKLFF TGCAGCGTTGACGACAGGGTGGGTGAAAAACTGTTTTTT
. TRBJ2-2 many TRBV20-1 CSARDGASTGELFF TGCAGTGCTAGAGACGGGGCCTCGACCGGGGAGCTGTTTTTT
TRBD2 TRBJ2-2 few TRBV12-3/TRBV12-4 CASSLTSGRTGELSF TGTGCCAGCAGTTTAACTAGCGGGAGGACCGGGGAGCTGTCTTTT
. TRBJ2-2 few TRBV6-1 CASTGQITGELFF TGTGCCAGCACTGGACAGATCACCGGGGAGCTGTTTTTT
TRBD1 TRBJ2-5 few TRBV20-1 CSAQGEQETQYF TGCAGTGCACAGGGGGAACAAGAGACCCAGTACTTC
TRBD1 TRBJ1-2 many TRBV27 CASSFGQGDGYTF TGTGCCAGCAGTTTTGGACAGGGGGACGGCTACACCTTC
TRBD2 TRBJ2-7 few TRBV5-1 CASSRTRLASYEQYF TGCGCCAGCAGTCGGACCCGACTAGCGTCCTACGAGCAGTACTTC
. TRBJ2-2 . TRBV20-1 CSARGVGWGGELFF TGCAGTGCTAGAGGTGTAGGTTGGGGCGGGGAGCTGTTTTTT
. TRBJ2-1 . TRBV20-1 CSAREKGAYEQFF TGCAGTGCTAGAGAAAAAGGAGCATATGAGCAGTTCTTC
. TRBJ1-4 . TRBV10-2 CASSESSGAEEKLFF TGCGCCAGCAGTGAGTCGTCAGGGGCGGAAGAAAAACTGTTTTTT
TRBD2 TRBJ2-5 many TRBV29-1 CSVEGTSGRAETQYF TGCAGCGTTGAGGGGACTAGCGGGAGGGCAGAGACCCAGTACTTC
TRBD1 TRBJ1-1 . TRBV6-5 CASSDLPGQGSNTEAFF TGTGCCAGCAGTGATCTACCGGGACAGGGTTCAAACACTGAAGCTTTCTTT
. TRBJ1-6 . TRBV5-1 CASSGGGGGSASPLHF TGCGCCAGCAGCGGCGGAGGGGGAGGGTCGGCCTCACCCCTCCACTTT
TRBD1 TRBJ2-3 few TRBV23-1 CASSQTPGTGCTDTQYF TGCGCCAGCAGTCAAACCCCCGGGACAGGGTGTACAGATACGCAGTATTTT
TRBD2 TRBJ2-5 few TRBV20-1 CSARVGSGWQETQYF TGCAGTGCTAGAGTGGGTAGCGGGTGGCAAGAGACCCAGTACTTC
TRBD2 TRBJ2-5 few TRBV3-1 CASSQDLASGGKETQYF TGTGCCAGCAGCCAAGATCTGGCTAGCGGGGGAAAAGAGACCCAGTACTTC
TRBD2 TRBJ2-7 . TRBV10-3 CAISEVREVTYEQYF TGTGCCATCAGTGAGGTCCGGGAGGTTACCTACGAGCAGTACTTC
. TRBJ2-2 . TRBV10-3 CAIMGAVSNTGELFF TGTGCCATCATGGGGGCGGTATCGAACACCGGGGAGCTGTTTTTT
. TRBJ2-1 few TRBV12-5 CASGFYSYNEQFF TGTGCTAGTGGTTTCTACAGCTACAATGAGCAGTTCTTC
. TRBJ2-7 . TRBV2 CASSGGLEQYF TGTGCCAGCAGTGGGGGACTCGAGCAGTACTTC
TRBD1 TRBJ2-1 few TRBV29-1 CSAEDSDRGANEQFF TGCAGCGCCGAAGATTCTGACAGGGGAGCTAATGAGCAGTTCTTC
TRBD1 TRBJ1-2 . TRBV29-1 CSVRQGINGYTF TGCAGCGTAAGACAGGGCATAAATGGCTACACCTTC
TRBD1 TRBJ2-1 many TRBV10-3 CATRDRADNEQFF TGTGCCACTCGGGACAGGGCCGACAATGAGCAGTTCTTC
TRBD1 TRBJ1-2 few TRBV29-1 CSVDTGGYGYTF TGCAGCGTTGACACAGGGGGCTATGGCTACACCTTC
TRBD1 TRBJ1-2 few TRBV28 CASTPGTGSYGYTF TGTGCCAGCACCCCCGGGACAGGGTCCTATGGCTACACCTTC
. TRBJ2-6 . TRBV12-3/TRBV12-4 CASSLMASGANVLTF TGTGCCAGCAGTTTAATGGCCTCTGGGGCCAACGTCCTGACTTTC
TRBD1 TRBJ1-4 . TRBV20-1 CSASATGSNEKLFF TGCAGTGCTAGCGCGACAGGGAGTAATGAAAAACTGTTTTTT
. TRBJ2-5 many TRBV20-1 CSAPLQGTKETQYF TGCAGTGCCCCACTGCAGGGTACAAAAGAGACCCAGTACTTC
. TRBJ2-2 few TRBV18 CASSQRTGDTGGLFF TGTGCCAGCTCCCAAAGGACAGGAGACACCGGGGGGCTGTTTTTT
TRBD2 TRBJ2-1 . TRBV2 CASRSGRGSSYNEQFF TGTGCCAGCAGATCCGGGAGGGGCAGTTCCTACAATGAGCAGTTCTTC
TRBD1 TRBJ1-3 . TRBV2 CASKRDRATGNTIYF TGTGCCAGCAAAAGGGACAGGGCAACGGGAAACACCATATATTTT
TRBD2 TRBJ2-1 few TRBV3-1 CASSQDSGLAGEQFF TGTGCCAGCAGCCAAGATTCCGGACTAGCGGGCGAGCAGTTCTTC
. TRBJ1-2 . TRBV5-5 CASSQGIGGYGYTF TGTGCCAGCAGCCAGGGGATTGGCGGCTATGGCTACACCTTC
. TRBJ1-5 few TRBV12-3/TRBV12-4 CASSLQAGQPQHF TGTGCCAGCAGTCTTCAGGCGGGTCAGCCCCAGCATTTT
TRBD1 TRBJ2-2 few TRBV6-2/TRBV6-3 CASSYLRTGANTGELFF TGTGCCAGCAGTTATCTCAGGACAGGAGCGAACACCGGGGAGCTGTTTTTT
TRBD1 TRBJ2-1 few TRBV29-1 CSVVRDRGYNEQFF TGCAGCGTAGTGCGGGACAGGGGTTACAATGAGCAGTTCTTC
. TRBJ1-1 . TRBV6-1 CTSTGVGLNAFF TGTACCAGCACCGGAGTGGGGTTGAATGCTTTCTTT
. TRBJ2-7 few TRBV20-1 CSARDMGVFDEQYF TGCAGTGCTAGAGATATGGGGGTTTTCGACGAGCAGTACTTC
. TRBJ2-5 . TRBV5-1 CASSLGGLARQETQYF TGCGCCAGCAGCTTGGGGGGCCTTGCGCGGCAAGAGACCCAGTACTTC
. TRBJ1-4 many TRBV11-2 CASSLDGEALTNEKLFF TGTGCCAGCAGCTTAGATGGGGAAGCCTTAACTAATGAAAAACTGTTTTTT